The 24 T cell receptor beta chains listed next were all sequenced from one sample in a study of cytomegalovirus exposure and HLA in healthy donors. PCR used 60 Vbeta primers and 13 Jbeta primers. TCRdb's copy holds only in-frame clones and misses some; the assay was immunoSEQ multiplex PCR. The repertoire consists of some 65,000 clones, with approximately 72% occurring once and the leading ten covering approximately 11%. The specimen sequenced was PBMCs. All receptors come from a woman younger than 45 in good health and CMV-seronegative.

This clone was counted once. V gene TRBV5-1 combines with J gene TRBJ2-3; 8 nucleotides line up with TRBD2. The V gene's germline CDR1 is SGHRS and CDR2 YFSETQ. The trim removed 5 bases at V and 3 bases at J, leaving 5 bases unmatched. The CDR3 has 14 residues. The CDR3 is CASSRGTSTDTQYF. The CDR3 DNA sequence: TGCGCCAGCAGTCGGGGGACTAGTACAGATACGCAGTATTTT.

The chain has TRBV2 and TRBJ1-5; 8 bases line up with TRBD1. CDR1 is SNHLY and CDR2 is FYNNEI in the germline V gene. V shed 7 bases and J 1 base; nucleotides not matched to a gene: 6. The CDR3 contains 15 residues. CDR3 nucleotides: TGTGCCAGCACCGAGGACAGGGTAAGCAATCAGCCCCAGCATTTT. This translates into CASTEDRVSNQPQHF.

The chain recombines TRBV4-1 with TRBJ2-2, with 7 bases fitting TRBD2. V lost 3 bases, J lost 5 bases, and 12 bases stayed unmatched. The CDR3 is made up of 17 amino acids. Germline V gives CDR1 MGHRA, CDR2 YSYEKL. The CDR3 here is CASSQVSASGWTGELFF. CDR3 DNA sequence: TGCGCCAGCAGCCAGGTTAGTGCTAGCGGTTGGACCGGGGAGCTGTTTTTT.

The chain carries TRBV5-8 and TRBJ1-5; 12 bases are a match to TRBD1. CDR1 is SGHTS and CDR2 is YDEGEE in the germline V gene. The ends lost 4 bases at V and 5 bases at J; junction bases unmatched: 7. The length of the CDR3 is 16 residues. CDR3 DNA sequence: TGTGCCAGCAGCGTAGGCGGGACAGGGGGCTATCAGCCCCAGCATTTT. Amino acid sequence: CASSVGGTGGYQPQHF.

The V gene is TRBV5-4, the J gene TRBJ2-7; 9 nucleotides line up with TRBD1. Germline V gene data show CDR1 as SGHNT and CDR2 as YYREEE (reference sequence). CDR3 length: 14 residues. V lost 4 bases to trimming and J lost 4 bases; unmatched junction nucleotides: 6. The CDR3 nucleotides are TGTGCCAGCAGCGCCGGGACAGGGTCTTACGAGCAGTACTTC. Translated: CASSAGTGSYEQYF. The full variable domain, its missing parts supplied by reference TRBV5-4 and TRBJ2-7, is ETGVTQSPTHLIKTRGQQVTLRCSSQSGHNTVSWYQQALGQGPQFIFQYYREEENGRGNFPPRFSGLQFPNYSSELNVNALELDDSALYLCASSAGTGSYEQYFGPGTRLTVT.

The V call is TRBV7-9, the J call TRBJ2-3; 11 bases align to TRBD2. CDR3 length: 16 residues. The junction had 5 bases not matched to a gene; V was cut back by 3 bases and J by 3 bases. The germline V gene has CDR1 SEHNR and CDR2 FQNEAQ (reference sequence). The CDR3 coding sequence is TGTGCCAGCAGCTTTGTAGCGGGGGGGAGGACAGATACGCAGTATTTT. Protein: CASSFVAGGRTDTQYF.

The rearrangement uses TRBV5-1 and TRBJ1-5, with unresolved D. Trimming cost V 0 bases and J 4 bases, with 5 bases left between them. The CDR3 length is 13 residues. CDR1 SGHRS and CDR2 YFSETQ come from the germline V gene. Written as DNA, the CDR3 is TGCGCCAGCAGCTTGGGTCTTAATCAGCCCCAGCATTTT. This translates into CASSLGLNQPQHF.

CDR3 amino acids: CASSIRGQPQHF. CDR3 sequence (DNA): TGTGCCAGTAGTATCCGGGGACAGCCCCAGCATTTT. The chain has TRBV19 and TRBJ1-5, with D hard to call. Deletions cut 3 bases from V and 7 bases from J, with 7 bases between. Germline V CDR1 and CDR2: LNHDA, SQIVND (reference sequence). The CDR3 runs 12 residues. Combining the CDR3 with reference TRBV19 and TRBJ1-5 gives the whole variable domain DGGITQSPKYLFRKEGQNVTLSCEQNLNHDAMYWYRQDPGQGLRLIYYSQIVNDFQKGDIAEGYSVSREKKESFPLTVTSAQKNPTAFYLCASSIRGQPQHFGDGTRLSIL.

J is TRBJ1-2 and V is TRBV18; a possible D gene is TRBD1 (5 bases). Per germline, CDR1 KGHSH and CDR2 LQKENI. V shed 3 bases and J shed 13 bases, with 12 bases lying between them. The CDR3 loop spans 11 amino acids. The CDR3 loop reads CASSPKQVLTF. CDR3 DNA sequence: TGTGCCAGCTCACCGAAACAGGTTCTCACCTTC.

V and J are TRBV6-6 and TRBJ2-7; D call uncertain. CDR3 length equals 13 residues. Trimming stripped 0 bases from V and 5 bases from J, with 8 bases between. Germline V gene lookup returns CDR1 MNHNY and CDR2 SVGAGI (reference sequence). CDR3 amino acids: CASSYSSSDEQYF. The DNA of the CDR3 is TGTGCCAGCAGTTACTCCTCATCGGACGAGCAGTACTTC.

This clone was picked up one time. V gene TRBV12-5 combines with J gene TRBJ1-1, with 9 nucleotides matching TRBD1. CDR3 size: 17 residues. Germline V lookup: CDR1 LGHNT, CDR2 FRNRAP. Trimming at V came to 2 bases and at J to 0 bases, leaving 7 bases not matched to a gene. The CDR3: CASGLTRDREMNTEAFF. The CDR3 region has the DNA TGTGCTAGTGGTTTGACCCGGGACAGGGAGATGAACACTGAAGCTTTCTTT.

This clone was detected once. The V gene is TRBV6-5, the J gene TRBJ1-5; D is possibly TRBD1 (6 bases). The CDR3 contains 13 residues. Germline CDR1 reads MNHEY; CDR2 reads SVGAGI. Trimming removed 7 bases at V and 5 bases at J, with 12 bases between. Here the CDR3 reads CASKGGNYQPQHF. Written as DNA, the CDR3 is TGTGCCAGCAAGGGGGGGAACTATCAGCCCCAGCATTTT.

The CDR3 DNA reads TGTGCCAGCAGCTTAGCGGACAGGGCTAACTATGGCTACACCTTC. Translating it yields CASSLADRANYGYTF. This rearrangement joins TRBV7-9 to TRBJ1-2, with TRBD1 matching over 8 bases. The germline CDR1 and CDR2 sequences are SEHNR and FQNEAQ (reference sequence). CDR3 length: 15 amino acids. J lost 0 bases, V lost 0 bases, and 0 bases had no gene match.

The chain recombines TRBV7-2 with TRBJ1-1; TRBD1 matches 10 bases. V shed 7 bases and J 5 bases; nucleotides not matched to a gene: 10. CDR3 length equals 15 residues. From germline, CDR1 is SGHTA and CDR2 FQGNSA. The CDR3 loop is CASIPGWTGGTEAFF. In DNA form, the CDR3 reads TGTGCCAGCATCCCGGGGTGGACAGGGGGGACTGAAGCTTTCTTT.

This chain links TRBV10-3 with TRBJ1-3; no definite D call. Germline V gene data show CDR1 as ENHRY and CDR2 as SYGVKD. Trimming removed 6 bases from V and 7 bases from J, with 7 bases in between. CDR3 length: 11 residues. CDR3 protein: CAISSGNTIYF. In nucleotides, the CDR3 is TGTGCCATCAGCTCGGGGAACACCATATATTTT.

CDR3 loop: CASSAGSETQYF. As DNA, the CDR3 is TGTGCCAGCAGTGCAGGTTCAGAGACCCAGTACTTC. The chain couples TRBV2 to TRBJ2-5; no reliable D call. V lost 4 bases and J 4 bases, leaving 7 bases between the germline ends. The length of the CDR3 is 12 residues. In germline, CDR1 is SNHLY, CDR2 FYNNEI.

This chain links TRBV6-1 with TRBJ2-3; D may be TRBD2 (6 bases). V lost 1 base and J lost 1, with 9 bases in between. The CDR3 loop spans 15 amino acids. Germline V gives CDR1 MNHNS, CDR2 SASEGT. The CDR3 loop is CASSEEGGGTDTQYF. The CDR3 nucleotides are TGTGCCAGCAGTGAAGAAGGAGGGGGCACAGATACGCAGTATTTT.

The chain couples TRBV7-2 to TRBJ1-2, with 7 bases aligning to TRBD1. J was trimmed by 1 base and V by 5 bases; bases with no gene match: 7. The germline gives CDR1 SGHTA, CDR2 FQGNSA. This CDR3 spans 15 amino acids. CDR3 protein: CASSRGTESNYGYTF. CDR3 nucleotide sequence: TGTGCCAGCAGCCGGGGGACAGAAAGTAACTATGGCTACACCTTC.

The CDR3 nucleotides are TGTGCCAGTAGTATCAGTATGGGCGACACTGAAGCTTTCTTT. Its protein product is CASSISMGDTEAFF. This sequence joins TRBV19 and TRBJ1-1; D is undetermined. CDR1 LNHDA and CDR2 SQIVND come from the germline V gene (reference sequence). V was pared by 3 bases and J by 3 bases, with 11 bases between. CDR3 length: 14 amino acids.

The rearrangement links TRBV9 to TRBJ1-2; D possibly corresponds to TRBD1 (6 bases). Germline V gene sequence: CDR1 SGDLS, CDR2 YYNGEE. The CDR3 is 17 amino acids. Trimming removed 0 bases from V and 0 bases from J, with 15 bases in between. CDR3 amino acids: CASSVVTGGQPNYGYTF. CDR3 DNA sequence: TGTGCCAGCAGCGTAGTGACGGGTGGACAGCCTAACTATGGCTACACCTTC.

The chain carries TRBV9 and TRBJ2-2; 10 bases are a match to TRBD2. Germline loops: CDR1 SGDLS, CDR2 YYNGEE. The V segment lost 4 bases and the J segment 4 bases; nucleotides outside the gene matches: 10. This CDR3 region has 17 residues. The CDR3 reads CASSPLSSGGPTGELFF. CDR3 DNA: TGTGCCAGCAGCCCTTTATCTAGCGGGGGACCCACCGGGGAGCTGTTTTTT.

The J gene is TRBJ1-2, the V gene TRBV5-6; a possible D gene is TRBD1 (6 bases). The germline CDR1 and CDR2 sequences are SGHDT and YYEEEE. The CDR3 length is 15 residues. Deletions cut 4 bases from V and 4 bases from J, with 17 bases between. In DNA, the CDR3 is TGTGCCAGCAGCGGCCGAGGACAGAAACTCTATGGCTACACCTTC. It specifies CASSGRGQKLYGYTF. Complete variable domain (other parts from reference TRBV5-6 and TRBJ1-2): DAGVTQSPTHLIKTRGQQVTLRCSPKSGHDTVSWYQQALGQGPQFIFQYYEEEERQRGNFPDRFSGHQFPNYSSELNVNALLLGDSALYLCASSGRGQKLYGYTFGSGTRLTVV.

This clone came up a few times. The CDR3 DNA follows: TGCAGCGTTCAGGGAAGCACTGAAGCTTTCTTT. It translates to CSVQGSTEAFF. The chain has TRBV29-1 and TRBJ1-1, with D maybe TRBD1 (5 bases). CDR1 is SQVTM, CDR2 ANQGSEA, per germline. This CDR3 is 11 amino acids long. V was clipped by 5 bases and J by 4 bases, with 8 bases between them.

The CDR3 region is CASSESTSGGACENEQFF. CDR3 DNA sequence: TGCGCCAGCAGTGAGTCTACTAGCGGGGGGGCCTGTGAGAATGAGCAGTTCTTC. The genes are TRBV10-1 and TRBJ2-1; 13 bases align to TRBD2. The V gene's germline CDR1 is WNHNN and CDR2 SYGVQD (reference sequence). J gave up 7 bases and V 0 bases, and 9 bases lay outside the gene matches. The CDR3 spans 18 residues.